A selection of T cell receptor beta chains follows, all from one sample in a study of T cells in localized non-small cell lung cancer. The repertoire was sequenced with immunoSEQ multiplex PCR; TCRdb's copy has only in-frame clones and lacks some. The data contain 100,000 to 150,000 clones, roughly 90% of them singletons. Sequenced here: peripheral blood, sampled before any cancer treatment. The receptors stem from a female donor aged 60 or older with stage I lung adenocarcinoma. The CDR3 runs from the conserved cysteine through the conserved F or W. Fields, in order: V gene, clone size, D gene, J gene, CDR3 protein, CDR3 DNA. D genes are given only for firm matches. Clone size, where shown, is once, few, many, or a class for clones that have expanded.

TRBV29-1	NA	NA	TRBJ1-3	CSAVPGNSGNTIYF	TGCAGCGCCGTGCCCGGAAACTCTGGAAACACCATATATTTT
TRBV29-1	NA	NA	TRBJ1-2	CSYSGSGYGYTF	TGCAGCTATAGCGGCAGCGGCTATGGCTACACCTTC
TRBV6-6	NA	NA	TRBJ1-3	CASSPLKGVGNTIYF	TGTGCCAGCAGCCCACTCAAAGGGGTTGGAAACACCATATATTTT
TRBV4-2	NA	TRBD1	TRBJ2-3	CASNGQGTTDTQYF	TGTGCCAGCAACGGACAGGGGACAACAGATACGCAGTATTTT
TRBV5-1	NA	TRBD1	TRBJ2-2	CASSFFSGQGRTGELFF	TGCGCCAGCAGCTTTTTTTCAGGACAGGGCCGAACCGGGGAGCTGTTTTTT
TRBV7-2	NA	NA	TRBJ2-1	CASSGAQHLTGPEQFF	TGTGCCAGCAGCGGGGCTCAGCACCTCACAGGTCCTGAGCAGTTCTTC
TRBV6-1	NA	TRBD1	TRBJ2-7	CASSGRQGFSYEQYF	TGTGCCAGCAGTGGAAGACAGGGGTTTTCCTACGAGCAGTACTTC
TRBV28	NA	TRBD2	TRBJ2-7	CASSRGRREGSYEQYF	TGTGCCAGCAGTCGAGGACGGAGGGAGGGGTCCTACGAGCAGTACTTC
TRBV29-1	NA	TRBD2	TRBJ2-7	CSVLGAGGLYEQYF	TGCAGCGTCCTGGGCGCGGGAGGGCTCTACGAGCAGTACTTC
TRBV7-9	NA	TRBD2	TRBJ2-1	CASSLTLAGGADEQFF	TGTGCCAGCAGCTTGACCTTAGCGGGAGGGGCGGATGAGCAGTTCTTC
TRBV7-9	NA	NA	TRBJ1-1	CASSLLNQNTEAFF	TGTGCCAGCAGCTTACTTAACCAGAACACTGAAGCTTTCTTT
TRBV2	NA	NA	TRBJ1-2	CASSRRGRGAGYTF	TGTGCCAGCAGTCGTCGGGGGAGGGGAGCTGGCTACACCTTC
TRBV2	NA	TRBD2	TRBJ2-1	CASRTVGLAGANEQFF	TGTGCCAGCAGAACGGTAGGGCTAGCGGGAGCCAATGAGCAGTTCTTC
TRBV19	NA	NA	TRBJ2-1	CASSISAGEQFF	TGTGCCAGTAGTATTTCCGCGGGCGAGCAGTTCTTC
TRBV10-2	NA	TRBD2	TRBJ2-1	CASQRGGSTYNEQFF	TGCGCCAGCCAAAGGGGCGGGAGCACTTACAATGAGCAGTTCTTC
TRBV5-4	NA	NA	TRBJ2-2	CASSLIGTGELFF	TGTGCCAGCAGCTTGATTGGGACCGGGGAGCTGTTTTTT
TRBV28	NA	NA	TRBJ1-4	CASSRRTTNEKLFF	TGTGCCAGCAGTAGACGGACAACTAATGAAAAACTGTTTTTT
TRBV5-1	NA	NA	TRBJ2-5	CASSGQNKRETQYF	TGCGCCAGCAGTGGGCAAAACAAAAGGGAGACCCAGTACTTC
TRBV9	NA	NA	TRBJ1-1	CASSVEFPPREAFF	TGTGCCAGCAGCGTAGAGTTCCCTCCCAGGGAAGCTTTCTTT
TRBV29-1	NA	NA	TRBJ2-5	CSVALRSGRRGAQYF	TGCAGCGTAGCCTTGAGGTCGGGGAGAAGGGGAGCTCAGTACTTC
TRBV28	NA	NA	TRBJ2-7	CASLAGLSYEQYF	TGTGCCAGCTTGGCGGGTCTCTCCTACGAGCAGTACTTC
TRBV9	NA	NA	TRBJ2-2	CASSVQTNTGELFF	TGTGCCAGCAGCGTACAGACAAACACCGGGGAGCTGTTTTTT
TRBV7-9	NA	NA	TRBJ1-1	CASSPRRSTEAFF	TGTGCCAGCAGCCCACGTAGGAGCACTGAAGCTTTCTTT
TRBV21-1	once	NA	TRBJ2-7	CASSKALDLYGYEQYF	TGTGCCAGCAGCAAAGCCCTGGACCTTTACGGGTACGAGCAGTACTTC
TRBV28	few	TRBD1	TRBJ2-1	CASIPDRDNEQFF	TGTGCCAGCATACCGGACAGGGACAATGAGCAGTTCTTC
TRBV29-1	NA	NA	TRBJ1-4	CSLKEGTNEKLFF	TGCAGCCTTAAGGAAGGAACTAATGAAAAACTGTTTTTT
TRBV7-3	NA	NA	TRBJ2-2	CASSSMGVGELFF	TGTGCCAGCAGCAGCATGGGGGTCGGGGAGCTGTTTTTT
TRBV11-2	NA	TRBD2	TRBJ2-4	CASSLGLTSGRGNIQYF	TGTGCCAGCAGCTTAGGCCTGACTAGCGGGAGAGGAAACATTCAGTACTTC
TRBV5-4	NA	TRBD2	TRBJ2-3	CASSSNLAGGFNTQYF	TGTGCCAGCAGCTCGAACCTAGCGGGAGGTTTTAATACGCAGTATTTT
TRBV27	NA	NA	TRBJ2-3	CASSYVRGTDTQYF	TGTGCCAGCAGTTACGTTCGGGGTACAGATACGCAGTATTTT
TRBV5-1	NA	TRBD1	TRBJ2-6	CASSLGGTGANVLTF	TGCGCCAGCAGCTTAGGGGGCACTGGGGCCAACGTCCTGACTTTC
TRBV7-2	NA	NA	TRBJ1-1	CASSSHTSTGNTEAFF	TGTGCCAGCAGCTCCCACACATCGACGGGAAACACTGAAGCTTTCTTT
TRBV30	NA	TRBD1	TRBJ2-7	CAWSVQGGPTYEQYF	TGTGCCTGGAGTGTACAAGGGGGCCCTACCTACGAGCAGTACTTC
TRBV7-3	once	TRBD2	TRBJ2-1	CASSSFPSGVAGRYNEQFF	TGTGCCAGCAGCTCCTTCCCCTCGGGGGTAGCGGGAAGATATAATGAGCAGTTCTTC
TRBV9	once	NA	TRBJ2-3	CASSVVGLPTDTQYF	TGTGCCAGCAGCGTAGTGGGGTTGCCCACAGATACGCAGTATTTT
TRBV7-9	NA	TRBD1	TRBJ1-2	CASSFGQGNYGYTF	TGTGCCAGCAGCTTCGGACAGGGCAACTATGGCTACACCTTC
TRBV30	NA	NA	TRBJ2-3	CAWSLLRGATGTDTQYF	TGTGCCTGGAGTTTGCTCAGAGGAGCGACGGGCACAGATACGCAGTATTTT
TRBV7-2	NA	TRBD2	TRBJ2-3	CASSLGSGRASDTQYF	TGTGCCAGCAGCTTAGGGAGCGGGAGGGCCTCAGATACGCAGTATTTT
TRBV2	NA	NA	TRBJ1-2	CASSEAGGYTF	TGTGCCAGCAGTGAAGCGGGTGGCTACACCTTC
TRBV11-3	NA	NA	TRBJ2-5	CASSHRETAQETQYF	TGTGCCAGCAGCCACAGGGAAACTGCCCAAGAGACCCAGTACTTC
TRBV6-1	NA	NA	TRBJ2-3	CASSEQGSTDTQYF	TGTGCCAGCAGTGAACAGGGCAGCACAGATACGCAGTATTTT
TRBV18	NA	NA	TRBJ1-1	CASSPIAEHSPAFF	TGTGCCAGCTCACCAATTGCAGAACACTCTCCCGCTTTCTTT
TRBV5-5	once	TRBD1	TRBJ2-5	CASSMGQIQETQYF	TGTGCCAGCAGCATGGGACAGATCCAAGAGACCCAGTACTTC
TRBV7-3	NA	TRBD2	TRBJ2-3	CASSLDPPQLAGVADTQYF	TGTGCCAGCAGCTTAGACCCCCCCCAACTAGCGGGAGTTGCAGATACGCAGTATTTT
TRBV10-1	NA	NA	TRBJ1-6	CASSETALGSPLHF	TGCGCCAGCAGCGAGACAGCTTTGGGTTCACCCCTCCACTTT
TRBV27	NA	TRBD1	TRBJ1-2	CASSLLTGAEGYTF	TGTGCCAGCAGTTTACTTACAGGGGCAGAAGGCTACACCTTC
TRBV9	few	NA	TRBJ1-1	CASSVGQTNTEAFF	TGTGCCAGCAGCGTAGGACAGACGAACACTGAAGCTTTCTTT
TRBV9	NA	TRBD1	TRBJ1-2	CASSGRGQGKSIDYGYTF	TGTGCCAGCAGCGGGAGGGGACAGGGAAAGAGTATCGACTATGGCTACACCTTC
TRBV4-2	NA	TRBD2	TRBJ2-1	CASSQETGRPTNEQFF	TGTGCCAGCAGCCAAGAAACCGGGAGGCCCACCAATGAGCAGTTCTTC
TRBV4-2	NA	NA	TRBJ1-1	CASSQEPRGADTEAFF	TGTGCCAGCAGCCAAGAGCCCCGAGGGGCGGATACTGAAGCTTTCTTT
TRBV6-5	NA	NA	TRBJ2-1	CASRVGRGLNEQFF	TGTGCCAGCAGGGTAGGAAGGGGCTTGAATGAGCAGTTCTTC
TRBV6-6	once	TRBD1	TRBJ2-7	CASTGTGWYEQYF	TGTGCCAGCACCGGGACAGGGTGGTACGAGCAGTACTTC
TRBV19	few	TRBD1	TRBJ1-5	CASSPPDRDNQPQHF	TGTGCCAGTAGTCCCCCGGACAGGGACAATCAGCCCCAGCATTTT
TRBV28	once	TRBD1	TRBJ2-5	CASSLGTGGLQETQYF	TGTGCCAGCAGTTTGGGGACAGGGGGCCTGCAAGAGACCCAGTACTTC
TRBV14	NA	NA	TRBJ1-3	CASSPRLGGNTIYF	TGTGCCAGCAGCCCTCGACTGGGGGGAAACACCATATATTTT
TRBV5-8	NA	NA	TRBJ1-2	CASSSTGTPNYGYTF	TGTGCCAGCAGCTCGACCGGGACACCGAACTATGGCTACACCTTC
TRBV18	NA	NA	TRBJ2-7	CASSGLGAGYYYSEQYF	TGTGCCAGCTCCGGACTCGGGGCGGGATACTACTATTCCGAGCAGTACTTC
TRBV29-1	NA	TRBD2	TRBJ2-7	CSVVTSGRAYEQYF	TGCAGCGTGGTAACTAGCGGGAGGGCCTACGAGCAGTACTTC